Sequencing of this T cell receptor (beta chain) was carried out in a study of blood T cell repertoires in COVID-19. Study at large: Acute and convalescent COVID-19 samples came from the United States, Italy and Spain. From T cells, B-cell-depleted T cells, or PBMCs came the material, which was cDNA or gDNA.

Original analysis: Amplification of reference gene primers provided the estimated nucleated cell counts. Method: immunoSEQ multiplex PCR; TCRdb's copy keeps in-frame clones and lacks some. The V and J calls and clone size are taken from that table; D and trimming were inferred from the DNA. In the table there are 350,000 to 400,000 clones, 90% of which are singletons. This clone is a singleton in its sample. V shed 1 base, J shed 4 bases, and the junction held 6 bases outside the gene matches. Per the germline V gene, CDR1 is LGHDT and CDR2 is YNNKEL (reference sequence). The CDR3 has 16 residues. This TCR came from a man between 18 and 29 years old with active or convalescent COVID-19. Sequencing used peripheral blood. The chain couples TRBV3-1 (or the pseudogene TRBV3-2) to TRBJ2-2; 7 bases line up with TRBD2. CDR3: CASSQVGGRATGELFF. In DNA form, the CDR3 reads TGTGCCAGCAGCCAAGTTGGGGGGAGGGCCACCGGGGAGCTGTTTTTT.